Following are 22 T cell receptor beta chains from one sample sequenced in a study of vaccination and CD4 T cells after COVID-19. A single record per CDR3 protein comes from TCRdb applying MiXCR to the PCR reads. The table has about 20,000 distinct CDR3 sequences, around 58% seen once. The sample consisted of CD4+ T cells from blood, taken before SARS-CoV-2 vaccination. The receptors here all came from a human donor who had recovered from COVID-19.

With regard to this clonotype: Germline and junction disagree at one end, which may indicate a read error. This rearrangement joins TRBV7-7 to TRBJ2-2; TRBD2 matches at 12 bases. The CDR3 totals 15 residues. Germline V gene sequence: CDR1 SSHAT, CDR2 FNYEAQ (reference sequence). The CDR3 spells CASSLTSGSAGELFF. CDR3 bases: TGTGCTAGCAGCTTGACTAGCGGGAGTGCCGGGGAGCTGTTTTTT.

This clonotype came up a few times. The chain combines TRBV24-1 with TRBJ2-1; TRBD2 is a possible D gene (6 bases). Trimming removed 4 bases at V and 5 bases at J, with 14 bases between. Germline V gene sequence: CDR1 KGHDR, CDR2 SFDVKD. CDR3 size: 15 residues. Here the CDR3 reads CATSDLGGLDNEQFF. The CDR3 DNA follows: TGTGCCACCAGTGACTTGGGGGGTTTGGACAATGAGCAGTTCTTC.

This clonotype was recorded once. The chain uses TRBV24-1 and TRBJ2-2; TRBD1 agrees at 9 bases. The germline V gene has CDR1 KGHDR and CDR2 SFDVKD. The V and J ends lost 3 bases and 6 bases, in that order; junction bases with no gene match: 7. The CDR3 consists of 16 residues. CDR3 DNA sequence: TGTGCCACCAGTGATCATGGGACAGGGCGGGCCGGGGAGCTGTTTTTT. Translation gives CATSDHGTGRAGELFF.

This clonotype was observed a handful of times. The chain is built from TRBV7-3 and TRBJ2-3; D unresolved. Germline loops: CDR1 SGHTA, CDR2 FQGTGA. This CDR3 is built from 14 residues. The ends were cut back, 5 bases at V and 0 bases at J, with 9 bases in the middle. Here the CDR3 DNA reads TGTGCCAGCAGCCTCGGCCCTAGCACAGATACGCAGTATTTT. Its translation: CASSLGPSTDTQYF.

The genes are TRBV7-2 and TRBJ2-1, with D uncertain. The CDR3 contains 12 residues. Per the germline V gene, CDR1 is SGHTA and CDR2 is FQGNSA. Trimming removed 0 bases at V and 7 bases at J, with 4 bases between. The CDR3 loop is CASSLALNEQFF. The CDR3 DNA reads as TGTGCCAGCAGCTTAGCGTTAAATGAGCAGTTCTTC.

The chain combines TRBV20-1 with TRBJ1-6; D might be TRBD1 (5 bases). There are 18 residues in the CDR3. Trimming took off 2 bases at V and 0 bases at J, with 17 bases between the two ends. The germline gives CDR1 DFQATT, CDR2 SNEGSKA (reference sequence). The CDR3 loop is CSARPTGGGSSYNSPLHF. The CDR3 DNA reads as TGCAGTGCTAGACCTACTGGGGGGGGTAGCTCCTATAATTCACCCCTCCACTTT.

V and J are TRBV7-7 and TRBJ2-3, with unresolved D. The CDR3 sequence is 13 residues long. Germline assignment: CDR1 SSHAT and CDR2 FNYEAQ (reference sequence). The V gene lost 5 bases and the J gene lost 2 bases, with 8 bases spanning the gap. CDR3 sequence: CASSRYATDTQYF. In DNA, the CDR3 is TGTGCCAGCAGCCGCTACGCCACAGATACGCAGTATTTT.

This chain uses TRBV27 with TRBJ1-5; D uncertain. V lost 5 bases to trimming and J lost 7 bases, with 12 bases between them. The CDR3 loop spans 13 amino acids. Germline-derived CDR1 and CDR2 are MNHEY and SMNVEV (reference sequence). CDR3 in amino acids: CASSLQVGQPQHF. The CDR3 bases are TGTGCCAGCAGTCTCCAAGTGGGGCAGCCCCAGCATTTT.

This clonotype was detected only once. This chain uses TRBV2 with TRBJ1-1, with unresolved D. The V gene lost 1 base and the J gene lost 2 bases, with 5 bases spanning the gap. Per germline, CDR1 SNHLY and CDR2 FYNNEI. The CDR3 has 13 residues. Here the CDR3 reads CASSEGLNTEAFF. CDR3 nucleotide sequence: TGTGCCAGCAGTGAAGGTCTAAACACTGAAGCTTTCTTT.

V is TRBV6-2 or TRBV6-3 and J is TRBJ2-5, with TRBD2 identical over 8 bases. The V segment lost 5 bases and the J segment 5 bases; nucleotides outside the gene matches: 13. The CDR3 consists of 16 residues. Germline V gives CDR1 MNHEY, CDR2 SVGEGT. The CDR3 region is CASSPGSTSGMETQYF. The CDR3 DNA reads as TGTGCCAGCAGTCCCGGGTCAACTAGCGGCATGGAGACCCAGTACTTC.

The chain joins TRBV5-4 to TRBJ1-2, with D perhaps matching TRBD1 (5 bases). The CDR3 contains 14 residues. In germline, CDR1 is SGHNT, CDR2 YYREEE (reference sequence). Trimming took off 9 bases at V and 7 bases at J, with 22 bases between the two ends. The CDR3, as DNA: TGTGCCACCGCCGTGGGGGGTATTTACTCTGGCTACACCTTC. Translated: CATAVGGIYSGYTF.

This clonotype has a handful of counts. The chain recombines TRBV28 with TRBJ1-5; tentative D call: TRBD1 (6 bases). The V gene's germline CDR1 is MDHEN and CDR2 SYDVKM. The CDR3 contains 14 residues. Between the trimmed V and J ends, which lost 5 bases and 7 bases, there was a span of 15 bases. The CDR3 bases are TGTGCCAGCAGTGTAGGGGGTTTGGGGCAGCCCCAGCATTTT. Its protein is CASSVGGLGQPQHF.

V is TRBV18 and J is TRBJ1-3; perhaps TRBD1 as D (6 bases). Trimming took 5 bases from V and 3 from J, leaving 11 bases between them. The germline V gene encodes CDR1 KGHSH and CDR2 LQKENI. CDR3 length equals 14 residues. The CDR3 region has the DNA TGTGCCAGCTCAATCGCCAGGGGTGGAAACACCATATATTTT. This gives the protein CASSIARGGNTIYF.

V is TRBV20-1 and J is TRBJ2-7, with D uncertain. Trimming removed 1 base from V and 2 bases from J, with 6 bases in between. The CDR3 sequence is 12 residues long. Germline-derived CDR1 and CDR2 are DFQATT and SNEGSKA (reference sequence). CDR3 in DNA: TGCAGTGCTAGAGGTCTAGCCTACGAGCAGTACTTC. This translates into CSARGLAYEQYF.

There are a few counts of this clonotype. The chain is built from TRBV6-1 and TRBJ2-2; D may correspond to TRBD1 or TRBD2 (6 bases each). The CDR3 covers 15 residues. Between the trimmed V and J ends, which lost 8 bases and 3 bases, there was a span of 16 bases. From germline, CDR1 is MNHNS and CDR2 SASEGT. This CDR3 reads CASSSWGAYTGELFF. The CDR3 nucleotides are TGTGCCAGCTCATCGTGGGGGGCTTACACCGGGGAGCTGTTTTTT.

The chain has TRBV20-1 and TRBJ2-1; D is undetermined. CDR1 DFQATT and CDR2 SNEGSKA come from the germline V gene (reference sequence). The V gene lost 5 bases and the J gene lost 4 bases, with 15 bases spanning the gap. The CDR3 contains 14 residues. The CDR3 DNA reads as TGCAGTGCTTCAGACTCCTCCGGGTACAATGAGCAGTTCTTC. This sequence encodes CSASDSSGYNEQFF.

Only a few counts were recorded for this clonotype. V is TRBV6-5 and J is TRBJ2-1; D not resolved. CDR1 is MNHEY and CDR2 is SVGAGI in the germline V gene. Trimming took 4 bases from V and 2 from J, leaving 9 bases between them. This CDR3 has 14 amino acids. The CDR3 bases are TGTGCCAGCAGTTCCTTTCAGACCTACAATGAGCAGTTCTTC. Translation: CASSSFQTYNEQFF.

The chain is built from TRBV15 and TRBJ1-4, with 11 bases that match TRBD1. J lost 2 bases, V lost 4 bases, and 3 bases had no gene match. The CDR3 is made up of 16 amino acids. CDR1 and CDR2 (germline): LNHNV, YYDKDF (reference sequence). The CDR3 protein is CATSIGQGATNEKLFF. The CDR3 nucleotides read TGTGCCACCAGCATCGGACAGGGGGCGACTAATGAAAAACTGTTTTTT. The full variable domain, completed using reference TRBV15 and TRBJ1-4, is DAMVIQNPRYQVTQFGKPVTLSCSQTLNHNVMYWYQQKSSQAPKLLFHYYDKDFNNEADTPDNFQSRRPNTSFCFLDIRSPGLGDTAMYLCATSIGQGATNEKLFFGSGTQLSVL.

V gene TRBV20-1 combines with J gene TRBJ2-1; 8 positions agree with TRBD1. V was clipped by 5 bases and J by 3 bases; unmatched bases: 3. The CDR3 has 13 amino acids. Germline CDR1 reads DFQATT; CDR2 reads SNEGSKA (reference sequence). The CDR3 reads CSARGQVYNEQFF. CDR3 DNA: TGCAGTGCTCGGGGACAGGTCTACAATGAGCAGTTCTTC.

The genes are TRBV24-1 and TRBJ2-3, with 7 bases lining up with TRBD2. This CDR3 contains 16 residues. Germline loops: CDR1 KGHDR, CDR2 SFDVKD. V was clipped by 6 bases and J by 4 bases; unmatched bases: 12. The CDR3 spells CATSKGWREFADTQYF. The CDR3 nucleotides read TGTGCCACCAGTAAGGGCTGGCGGGAGTTCGCAGATACGCAGTATTTT.

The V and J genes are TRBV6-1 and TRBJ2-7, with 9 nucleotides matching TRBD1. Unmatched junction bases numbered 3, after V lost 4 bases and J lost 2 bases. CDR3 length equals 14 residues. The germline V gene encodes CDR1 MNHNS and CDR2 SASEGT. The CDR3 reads CASSGGDRAYEQYF. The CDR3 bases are TGTGCCAGCAGTGGTGGGGACAGGGCCTACGAGCAGTACTTC.

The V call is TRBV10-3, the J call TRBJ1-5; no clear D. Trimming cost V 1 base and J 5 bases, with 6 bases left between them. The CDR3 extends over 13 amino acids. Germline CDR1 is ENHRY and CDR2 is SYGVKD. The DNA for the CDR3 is TGTGCCATCAGTGAGTTCCAATATCAGCCCCAGCATTTT. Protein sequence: CAISEFQYQPQHF.